This T cell receptor beta chain emerged from a study of blood T cell repertoires in COVID-19. In the authors' workflow: Quantification of nucleated cells was approximated via reference gene primer amplification. Profiled with immunoSEQ multiplex PCR; TCRdb holds only in-frame clones, not every one. For V, J and clone size, that table is used; D and trimming come from the DNA. The sample lists some 390,000 clones; around nine tenths were seen once. The CDR3 is 16 amino acids. Trimming took 7 bases from V and 2 from J; bases not matched to a gene: 13. Per the germline V gene, CDR1 is SGHRS and CDR2 is YFSETQ.

J is TRBJ1-1 and V is TRBV5-1, with TRBD1 identical over 8 bases. This sequence was found in a human donor in a cohort sampled during active COVID-19. The specimen sequenced was peripheral blood. The CDR3, as DNA: TGCGCCAGCGGGCCATCCGGACAGGGAATAAACACTGAAGCTTTCTTT. Translating gives CASGPSGQGINTEAFF.